The 9 T cell receptor beta chains in this list originate from one sample, sequenced in a study of CD8+CD57+ T cells in acquired aplastic anemia. TCR beta VDJ and CDR3 profiling used genomic DNA as template. TCRdb itself ran the reads through MiXCR, one entry per CDR3 protein. There are roughly 150,000 distinct CDR3 sequences in the sample; just under 45% occur only once, and 1.1% lies in the top ten. The source material was sorted CD4+, CD8+, or CD8+CD57+ T cells (not recorded which) from PBMCs. Every receptor here comes from a human donor in good health.

This clonotype occurred many times. The V call is TRBV20-1, the J call TRBJ2-5, with D perhaps TRBD2 (5 bases). The ends were cut back, 4 bases at V and 3 bases at J, with 15 bases in the middle. Germline CDR1 and CDR2: DFQATT and SNEGSKA (reference sequence). This CDR3 contains 14 residues. CDR3 region: CSATGGRDKETQYF. As DNA, the CDR3 is TGCAGTGCTACCGGAGGCCGGGATAAAGAGACCCAGTACTTC.

This rearrangement joins TRBV9 to TRBJ1-2; D remains ambiguous. The ends were cut back, 6 bases at V and 8 bases at J, with 11 bases in the middle. Germline values: CDR1 SGDLS, CDR2 YYNGEE. The CDR3 is made up of 11 amino acids. CDR3 sequence reads: CASTNGNGYTF. The CDR3 DNA follows: TGTGCCAGCACCAATGGGAACGGCTACACCTTC.

About this clonotype itself: This sequence may be a read error, since a much larger clone differs from it by one base. The J gene is TRBJ2-1, the V gene TRBV14; D is uncertain. Per the germline V gene, CDR1 is SGHDN and CDR2 is FVKESK. There are 17 residues in the CDR3. The DNA for the CDR3 is TGTGCCAGCAGCCAAGGCCGATTCCTTAGCTCCTACAATGAGCGGTTCTTC. Protein: CASSQGRFLSSYNERFF.

The V call is TRBV12-3 or TRBV12-4, the J call TRBJ1-4, with 10 bases that match TRBD1. V shed 5 bases and J 9 bases; nucleotides not matched to a gene: 9. CDR3 length: 15 amino acids. For the CDR3, the DNA is TGTGCCAGCAGTACAGCCGGGACAGGGGTGAAAAAACTGTTTTTT. It specifies CASSTAGTGVKKLFF.

Only a few counts were recorded for this clonotype. Mismatch with germline at one junction end may stem from a read error. This chain's CDR3 is CASSQRTGYSSPLHF. Here the CDR3 DNA reads TGTGCCAGCAGCCAGAGGACAGGGTATAGTTCACCCCTCCACTTT. The chain is built from TRBV3-1 and TRBJ1-6; 8 bases fit TRBD1. Germline values: CDR1 LGHDT, CDR2 YNNKEL (reference sequence). This CDR3 is built from 15 residues.

This clonotype was seen only a few times. V is TRBV28 and J is TRBJ1-2; TRBD1 is a possible D gene (5 bases). The CDR3 has 14 amino acids. The V and J ends lost 6 bases and 2 bases respectively, with 13 bases between them. CDR1 is MDHEN, CDR2 SYDVKM, per germline. CDR3 protein: CASRRGAVNYGYTF. Here the CDR3 DNA reads TGTGCCAGCAGACGAGGGGCGGTGAACTATGGCTACACCTTC.

This clonotype was seen just once. This rearrangement joins TRBV2 to TRBJ2-5; D might be TRBD2 (6 bases). This CDR3 comprises 12 residues. Trimming removed 8 bases at V and 3 bases at J, with 10 bases between. CDR1 and CDR2 from the germline V gene are SNHLY and FYNNEI. The CDR3 is CASGGTEETQYF. CDR3 sequence (DNA): TGTGCCAGCGGGGGGACGGAAGAGACCCAGTACTTC.

The chain employs TRBV4-2 and TRBJ1-4; 10 positions agree with TRBD1. J was trimmed by 6 bases and V by 4 bases; bases with no gene match: 5. Germline CDR1 reads LGHNA; CDR2 reads YNFKEQ. The CDR3 has 15 amino acids. CDR3 loop: CASSPQTGGYEKLFF. CDR3 DNA: TGTGCCAGCAGCCCTCAGACAGGGGGCTATGAAAAACTGTTTTTT.

The sample holds many counts of this clonotype. The chain employs TRBV29-1 and TRBJ1-2; D uncertain. V lost 0 bases, J lost 8 bases, and 1 base lay in between. The CDR3 is 9 residues long. The germline CDR1 and CDR2 sequences are SQVTM and ANQGSEA. The CDR3 DNA reads TGCAGCGTTGAAGAGGGCTACACCTTC. Protein product: CSVEEGYTF.